This TCR beta chain was sequenced in a study of early T cells in non-severe SARS-CoV-2 infection. The overall study: Bulk RNA from unsorted whole blood was sequenced; chains were unpaired.

V was clipped by 4 bases and J by 3 bases; unmatched bases: 2. CDR3 length: 16 residues. From germline, CDR1 is LGHDT and CDR2 YNNKEL (reference sequence). TCRdb fed the 5' RACE reads into MiXCR, producing one record per CDR3 protein. The profile shows 55,000 to 85,000 distinct CDR3 sequences, around 10% of them singletons. There are many counts of this clonotype. Its matching antigen is unknown. The study's findings and limits: Clonotype matching in VDJdb favored anti-spike CD8 responses and did not capture private and CD4 specificities.

Input material: whole blood. The chain combines TRBV3-1 with TRBJ2-4; TRBD2 matches 14 bases. This sequence was found in an adult who was a healthcare worker with PCR-confirmed SARS-CoV-2 infection or an uninfected control (not recorded which). The CDR3 DNA reads TGTGCCAGCAGCCCAGGACTAGCGGGAGGCAAAAACATTCAGTACTTC. This translates into CASSPGLAGGKNIQYF.